This T cell receptor beta chain was captured by sequencing in a study of a mutant IDH1 vaccine in newly diagnosed glioma. Study in general: Once 4-6 weeks had passed after radiotherapy alone, vaccination started, or it started with temozolomide cycles. Treated patients, approximately 60% male and approximately 40% female, averaged around 40 years of age.

The data were produced by immunoSEQ multiplex PCR, yet TCRdb's version contains in-frame clones alone and is incomplete. Found here are 40,000 or so clones, around 76% of them singletons; the top ten hold more than 4.5%. Study-wide findings and caveats: Induction of immune responses by the vaccine occurred in about 93% of patients.

Time point of the sample: week 23, last vaccination. Each vaccine dose was 300 ug of mutant IDH1 20-mer peptide, with topical imiquimod. Germline V lookup: CDR1 MNHEY, CDR2 SVGAGI. The CDR3 loop spans 13 amino acids. The V gene lost 6 bases and the J gene lost 2 bases, with 5 bases spanning the gap. About this clone: No antigen is known for it.

This chain links TRBV6-5 with TRBJ2-6; D is unclear. The sample was PBMCs, taken from a glioma patient whose treatment included an IDH1 peptide vaccine. The clonotype originates from a man aged 45-65 years with glioma. The CDR3 sequence: CASRSPGANVLTF. The CDR3 DNA is TGTGCCAGCAGATCCCCTGGGGCCAACGTCCTGACTTTC.